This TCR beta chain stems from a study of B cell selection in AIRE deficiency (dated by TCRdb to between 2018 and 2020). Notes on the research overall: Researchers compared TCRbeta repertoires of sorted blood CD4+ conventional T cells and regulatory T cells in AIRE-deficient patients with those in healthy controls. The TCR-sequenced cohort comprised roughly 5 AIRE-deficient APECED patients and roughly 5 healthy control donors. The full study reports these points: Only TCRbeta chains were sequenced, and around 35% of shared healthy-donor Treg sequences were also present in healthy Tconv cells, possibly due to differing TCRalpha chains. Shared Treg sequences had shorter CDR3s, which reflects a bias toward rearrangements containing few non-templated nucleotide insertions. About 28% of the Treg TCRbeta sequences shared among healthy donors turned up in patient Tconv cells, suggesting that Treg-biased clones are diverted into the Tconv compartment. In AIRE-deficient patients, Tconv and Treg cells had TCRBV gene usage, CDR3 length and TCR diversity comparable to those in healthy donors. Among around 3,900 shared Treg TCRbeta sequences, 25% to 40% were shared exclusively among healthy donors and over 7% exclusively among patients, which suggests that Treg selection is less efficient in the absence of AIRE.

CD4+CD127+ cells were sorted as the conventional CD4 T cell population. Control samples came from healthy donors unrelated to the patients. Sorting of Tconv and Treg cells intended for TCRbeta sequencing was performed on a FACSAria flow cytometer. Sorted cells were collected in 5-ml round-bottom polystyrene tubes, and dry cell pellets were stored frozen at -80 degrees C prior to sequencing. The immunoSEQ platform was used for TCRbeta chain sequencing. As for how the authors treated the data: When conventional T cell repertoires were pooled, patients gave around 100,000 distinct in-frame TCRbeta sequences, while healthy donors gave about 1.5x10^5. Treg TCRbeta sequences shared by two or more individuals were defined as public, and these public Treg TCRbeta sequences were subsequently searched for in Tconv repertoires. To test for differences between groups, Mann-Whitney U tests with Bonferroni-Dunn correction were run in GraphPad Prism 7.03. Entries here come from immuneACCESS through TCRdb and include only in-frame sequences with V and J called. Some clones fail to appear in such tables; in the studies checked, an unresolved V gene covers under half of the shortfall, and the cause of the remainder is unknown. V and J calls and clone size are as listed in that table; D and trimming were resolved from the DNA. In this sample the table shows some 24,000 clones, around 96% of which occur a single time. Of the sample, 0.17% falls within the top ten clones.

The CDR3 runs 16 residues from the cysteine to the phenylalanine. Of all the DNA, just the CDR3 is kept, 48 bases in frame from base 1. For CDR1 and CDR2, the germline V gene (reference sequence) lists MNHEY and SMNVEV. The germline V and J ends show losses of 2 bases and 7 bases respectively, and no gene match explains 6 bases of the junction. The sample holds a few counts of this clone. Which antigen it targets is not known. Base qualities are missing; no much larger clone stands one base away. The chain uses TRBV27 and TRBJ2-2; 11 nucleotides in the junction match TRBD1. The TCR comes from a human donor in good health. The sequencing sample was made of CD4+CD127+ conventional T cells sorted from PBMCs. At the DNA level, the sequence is TGTGCCAGCAGTTTACCCGGACAGGGGGCGCGCGGGGAGCTGTTTTTT. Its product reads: CASSLPGQGARGELFF.